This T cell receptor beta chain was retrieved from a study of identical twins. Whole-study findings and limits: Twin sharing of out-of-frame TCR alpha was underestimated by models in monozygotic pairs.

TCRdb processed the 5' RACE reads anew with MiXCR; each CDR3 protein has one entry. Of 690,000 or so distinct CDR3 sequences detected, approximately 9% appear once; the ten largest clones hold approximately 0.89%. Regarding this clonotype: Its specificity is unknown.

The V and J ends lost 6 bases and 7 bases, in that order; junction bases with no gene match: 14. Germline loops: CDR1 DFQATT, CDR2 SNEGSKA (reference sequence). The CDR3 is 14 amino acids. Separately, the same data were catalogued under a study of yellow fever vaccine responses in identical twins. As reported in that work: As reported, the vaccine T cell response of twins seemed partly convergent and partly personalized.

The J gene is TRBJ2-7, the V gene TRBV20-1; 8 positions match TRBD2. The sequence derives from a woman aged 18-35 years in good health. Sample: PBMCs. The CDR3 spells CSANTPGLEIEQYF. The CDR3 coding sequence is TGCAGTGCGAACACCCCGGGACTAGAGATTGAGCAGTACTTC.